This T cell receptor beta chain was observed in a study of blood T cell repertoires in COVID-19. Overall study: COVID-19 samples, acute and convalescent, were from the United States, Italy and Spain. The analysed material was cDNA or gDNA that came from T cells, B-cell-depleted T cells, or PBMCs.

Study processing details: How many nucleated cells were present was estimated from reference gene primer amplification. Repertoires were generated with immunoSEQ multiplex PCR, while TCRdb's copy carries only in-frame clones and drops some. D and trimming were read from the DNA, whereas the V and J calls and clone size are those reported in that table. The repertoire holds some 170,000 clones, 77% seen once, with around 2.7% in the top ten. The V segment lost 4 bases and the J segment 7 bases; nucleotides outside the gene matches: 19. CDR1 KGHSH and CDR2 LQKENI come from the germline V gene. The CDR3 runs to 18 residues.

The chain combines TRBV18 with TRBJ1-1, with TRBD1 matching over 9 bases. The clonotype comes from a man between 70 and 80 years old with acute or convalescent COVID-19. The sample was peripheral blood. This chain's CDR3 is CASSLQQGARTGTSEAFF. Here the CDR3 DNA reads TGTGCCAGCTCACTTCAACAGGGGGCACGCACGGGGACGAGTGAAGCTTTCTTT.